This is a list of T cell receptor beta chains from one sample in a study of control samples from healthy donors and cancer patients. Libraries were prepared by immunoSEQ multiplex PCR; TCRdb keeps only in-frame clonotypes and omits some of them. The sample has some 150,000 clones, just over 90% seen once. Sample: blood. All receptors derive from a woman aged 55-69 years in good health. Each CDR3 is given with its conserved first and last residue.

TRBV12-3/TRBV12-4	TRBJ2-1	CASSRQGWDEQFF
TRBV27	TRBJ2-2	CASSLWLTDNTGELFF
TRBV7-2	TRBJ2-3	CASSLGPGGGTDTQYF
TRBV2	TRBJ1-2	CARDEGANYGYTF
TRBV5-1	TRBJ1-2	CASSSDTGYGYTF
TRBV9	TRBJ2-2	CASSVAGTGITGELFF
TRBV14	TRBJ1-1	CASSQGTQGNTEAFF
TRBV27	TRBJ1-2	CASRPTGMNYGYTF
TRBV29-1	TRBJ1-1	CSVGPRGRMNTEAFF
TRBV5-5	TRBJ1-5	CASSLTTWGNQPQHF
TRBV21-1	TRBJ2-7	CASSKEDEQYF
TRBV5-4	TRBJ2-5	CASSLEGRGTKTQYF
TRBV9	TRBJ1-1	CASSVGPQGRMNTEAFF
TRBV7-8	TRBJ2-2	CASSLSARLGTGELFF
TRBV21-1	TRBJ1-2	CASSTDRTHTNYGYTF
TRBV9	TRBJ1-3	CASSVAGITGNTIYF
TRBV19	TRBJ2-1	CASSKGYTSNEQFF
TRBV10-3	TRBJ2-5	CAISESGAGETQYF
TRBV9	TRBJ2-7	CASRLFPGQESYEQYF
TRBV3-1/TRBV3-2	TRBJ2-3	CASSQKGPDTQYF
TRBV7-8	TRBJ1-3	CASSFTTGGNTIYF
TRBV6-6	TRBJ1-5	CASSQYNRASQPQHF
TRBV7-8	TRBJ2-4	CASSLAGTSGVAKNIQYF
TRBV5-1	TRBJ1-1	CASSLQDVNTEAFF
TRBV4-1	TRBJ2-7	CASSQAGQGFYEQYF
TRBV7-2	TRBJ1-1	CASSTSASESEAFF
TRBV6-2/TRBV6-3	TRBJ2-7	CASSSQIRDNPRRGEQYF
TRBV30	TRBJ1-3	CAWSWGDGTIYF
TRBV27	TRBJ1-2	CASSLSTGSGYTF
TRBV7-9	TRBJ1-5	CASSGGGAGSNQPQHF
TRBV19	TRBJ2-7	CASSTEASYEQYF
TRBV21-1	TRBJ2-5	CASRTKTQYF
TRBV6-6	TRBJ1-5	CASSNRGDQPQHF
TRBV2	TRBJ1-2	CASSEADRTASVYGYTF
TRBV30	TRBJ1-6	CAWRRQEGSYNSPLHF
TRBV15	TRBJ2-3	CATSGIAGQAGGSTDTQYF
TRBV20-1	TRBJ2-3	CSASLIRPNTQYF
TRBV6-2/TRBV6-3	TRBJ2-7	CASSYVVGIKALEQYF
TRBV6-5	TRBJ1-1	CASSRGDGTEAFF
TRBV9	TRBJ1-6	CASSVEGGLGSPLHF
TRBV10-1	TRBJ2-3	CASRPGTSGSIGTDTQYF
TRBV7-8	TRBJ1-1	CASSLKGVAFF
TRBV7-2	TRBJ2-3	CASSPSGGPDTQYF
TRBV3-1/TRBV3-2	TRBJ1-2	CASSQGDTANYGYTF
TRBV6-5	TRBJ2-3	CASSYDEAGGPDTQYF
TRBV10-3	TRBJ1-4	CAISGTVNEKLFF
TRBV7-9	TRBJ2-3	CASSQALGTDTQYF
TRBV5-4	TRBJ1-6	CASSSGTPDNSPLHF
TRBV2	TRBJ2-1	CASRVEAFNEQFF
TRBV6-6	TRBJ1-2	CASTQGRGIGYGYTF
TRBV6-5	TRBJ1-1	CASRDGTWTEAFF
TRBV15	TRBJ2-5	CATSRDRGTQYF
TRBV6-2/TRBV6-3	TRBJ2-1	CASTPTETYNEQFF
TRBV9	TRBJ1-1	CASSGGVYTEAFF
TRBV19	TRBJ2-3	CASKSGGGTDTQYF